This TCR beta chain came from a study of T cells in Graves' hyperthyroidism and ophthalmopathy. Across the study: Pretreatment peripheral blood was obtained at initial diagnosis.

This CDR3 has 13 amino acids. Germline V gives CDR1 MGHDK, CDR2 SYGVNS. Between the trimmed V and J ends, which lost 4 bases and 2 bases, there was a span of 6 bases. Amplified TCR beta CDR3 regions came from RNA transcripts. HTBI primers drove first-round RT-PCR of the TCR CDR3. MiXCR, applied by TCRdb to the multiplex PCR reads, yields one record per CDR3 protein. The sample lists approximately 400,000 distinct CDR3 sequences, more than 12% occurring once. The chain links TRBV25-1 to TRBJ1-3, with unresolved D. This sequence originates from a woman in her twenties or thirties with Graves' ophthalmopathy. Material for sequencing was blood. The CDR3 region has the DNA TGTGCCAGCAGTGTACCGGCTGGAAACACCATATATTTT. Protein: CASSVPAGNTIYF.